This paragraph reports one T cell receptor (beta chain). Its antigen is as yet unknown. In germline, CDR1 is KGHSH, CDR2 LQKENI. V lost 2 bases, J lost 9 bases, and 11 bases lay in between. The CDR3 covers 13 residues. These data belong to a study of cytomegalovirus exposure and HLA in healthy donors. Study details: The 120 validation repertoires, a later analysis reported, used the same platform as the 600 to 700 repertoires from the first cohort. Study-level results: The dataset shows that most TCR sequences were rare, while some public TCRs occurred in many donors. Researchers catalogued 160 or so TCR beta chains as cytomegalovirus-associated.

The donors were part of the validation cohort, which consisted of over a hundred subjects and was separate from the first cohort of roughly 620 subjects. Libraries were prepared by immunoSEQ multiplex PCR; TCRdb keeps only in-frame clonotypes and omits some of them. The table records under 150,000 clones, about 87% of them present only once. Material for sequencing was PBMCs. This receptor was identified in a woman aged 18-35 years in good health and CMV-seronegative. This chain uses TRBV18 with TRBJ1-3, with D possibly TRBD1 on 6 matching bases. The CDR3 spells CASSPGQSSTIYF. The CDR3 nucleotides are TGTGCCAGCTCACCAGGACAGTCCAGCACCATATATTTT.